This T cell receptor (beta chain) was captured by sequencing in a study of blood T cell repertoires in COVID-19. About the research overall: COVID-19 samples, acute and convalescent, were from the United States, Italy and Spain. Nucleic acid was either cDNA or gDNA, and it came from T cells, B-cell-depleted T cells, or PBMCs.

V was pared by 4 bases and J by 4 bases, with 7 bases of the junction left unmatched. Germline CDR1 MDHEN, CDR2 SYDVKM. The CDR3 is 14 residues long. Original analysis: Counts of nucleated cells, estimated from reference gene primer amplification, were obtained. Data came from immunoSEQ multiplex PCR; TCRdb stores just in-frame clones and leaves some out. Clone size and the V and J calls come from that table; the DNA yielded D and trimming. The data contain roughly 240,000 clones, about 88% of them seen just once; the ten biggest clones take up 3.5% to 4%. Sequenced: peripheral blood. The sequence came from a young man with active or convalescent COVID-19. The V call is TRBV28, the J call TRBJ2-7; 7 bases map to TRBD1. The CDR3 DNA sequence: TGTGCCAGCAGTTCAATAGCCAGGGGGTACGAGCAGTACTTC. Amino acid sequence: CASSSIARGYEQYF.